This is a list of T cell receptor beta chains from one sample in a study of CD8+CD57+ T cells in acquired aplastic anemia. TCRdb passed the reads through MiXCR, listing each CDR3 protein once. The sample shows around 500,000 distinct CDR3 sequences, less than 35% of them seen only once. Sequencing was done on a sample of sorted CD4+, CD8+, or CD8+CD57+ T cells (not recorded which) from PBMCs. The receptor set was obtained from a human donor with aplastic anemia. The CDR3 runs from the conserved cysteine through the conserved F or W. The order of the fields is V gene, J gene, clone size, D gene, CDR3 DNA, CDR3 protein. The D gene is left open where the match is weak. Size values are once, few and many counts, or a class for expanded clones, and some rows have none.

v_call: TRBV7-9; j_call: TRBJ2-2; clone_size: few; d_call: TRBD1; cdr3_nt: TGTGCCAGCAGCTCGGGACAGAACGGGGAGCTGTTTTTT; cdr3_aa: CASSSGQNGELFF
v_call: TRBV20-1; j_call: TRBJ1-5; clone_size: many; d_call: TRBD1; cdr3_nt: TGCAGTGCTCAGACAGGGGAGAATCAGCCCCAGCATTTT; cdr3_aa: CSAQTGENQPQHF
v_call: TRBV6-6; j_call: TRBJ1-1; clone_size: NA; d_call: NA; cdr3_nt: TGTGCCAGCATCATAACGGGACAAGGAGGCACTGAAGCTTTCTTT; cdr3_aa: CASIITGQGGTEAFF
v_call: TRBV24-1; j_call: TRBJ2-6; clone_size: many; d_call: NA; cdr3_nt: TGTGCCACCAGTGATTTGCAAGGGACCTCTGGGGCCAACGTCCTGACTTTC; cdr3_aa: CATSDLQGTSGANVLTF
v_call: TRBV7-8; j_call: TRBJ2-7; clone_size: many; d_call: NA; cdr3_nt: TGTGCCAGCAGCTTGGACACCTCCTACGAGCAGTACTTC; cdr3_aa: CASSLDTSYEQYF
v_call: TRBV2; j_call: TRBJ2-1; clone_size: once; d_call: TRBD2; cdr3_nt: TGTGCCAGCAGTTTACCTAGCGGGTCCTACAATGAGCAGTTCTTC; cdr3_aa: CASSLPSGSYNEQFF
v_call: TRBV11-1; j_call: TRBJ1-5; clone_size: NA; d_call: TRBD1; cdr3_nt: TGTGCCAGCAGTTTACTCGGGACAGAGTCCTTCAATCAGCCCCAGCATTTT; cdr3_aa: CASSLLGTESFNQPQHF
v_call: TRBV11-1; j_call: TRBJ2-3; clone_size: NA; d_call: NA; cdr3_nt: TGTGCCAGCACGAGAAATGGAAGAAGCACAGATACGCAGTATTTT; cdr3_aa: CASTRNGRSTDTQYF
v_call: TRBV19; j_call: TRBJ1-1; clone_size: once; d_call: TRBD1; cdr3_nt: TGTGCCAGTAGACAGGGGTATGGGAACACTGAAGCTTTCTTT; cdr3_aa: CASRQGYGNTEAFF
v_call: TRBV20-1; j_call: TRBJ1-2; clone_size: many; d_call: NA; cdr3_nt: TGCAGTGCTAGGACTGTCCCTAACTATGGCTACACCTTC; cdr3_aa: CSARTVPNYGYTF
v_call: TRBV29-1; j_call: TRBJ2-2; clone_size: NA; d_call: TRBD2; cdr3_nt: TGCAGCGTAGCACCGGGACTAACCACCATGGGGGAGCTGTTTTTT; cdr3_aa: CSVAPGLTTMGELFF
v_call: TRBV10-3; j_call: TRBJ1-3; clone_size: once; d_call: NA; cdr3_nt: TGTGCCAGCAGCGTAGCTTATGGTGGAAACACCATATATTTT; cdr3_aa: CASSVAYGGNTIYF
v_call: TRBV7-9; j_call: TRBJ1-1; clone_size: many; d_call: NA; cdr3_nt: TGTGCCAGCAGCTTGAGTCACCAGAACACTGAAGCTTTCTTT; cdr3_aa: CASSLSHQNTEAFF